This is a list of T cell receptor beta chains from one sample in a study of blood T cell repertoires in COVID-19. This table comes from immunoSEQ multiplex PCR, and its TCRdb copy is limited to in-frame clones, with some not included. The sample lists about 200,000 clones, around 86% seen once, with about 22% in the top ten. Sample: PBMCs or T cells enriched from blood (not recorded which). Every receptor here comes from a woman aged 35 to 49 in a cohort exposed to, infected with or recovered from COVID-19 (not recorded which). Each CDR3 is given with its conserved first and last residue. Fields, in order: D gene, V gene, CDR3 protein. The D gene is left open where the match is weak.

>-|TRBV7-9
CASPDPNRVTEETQYF
>-|TRBV28
CASSPAGAGGWNTEAFF
>-|TRBV6-5
CASSYSPAGDNSPLHF
>-|TRBV6-4
CASSPRAVPRTNYGYTF
>TRBD1|TRBV6-6
CASSLDRAERNSPLHF
>TRBD1|TRBV13
CASNVGQGVGEQFF
>-|TRBV24-1
CATSDRTRGEAFF
>TRBD1|TRBV18
CASSPRGDRRTLGPNEQFF
>-|TRBV3-1/TRBV3-2
CASSQDTTENQPQHF
>TRBD2|TRBV5-1
CASSRGLADTDTQYF
>-|TRBV24-1
CATSDPVVPNEQFF
>-|TRBV21-1
CASSNRGQHNSGNTIYF
>-|TRBV28
CASSADPAGSGGGYTF
>-|TRBV27
CASSLSRYNEQFF
>-|TRBV12-3/TRBV12-4
CASSYPRGDEQFF
>TRBD2|TRBV4-3
CARGLAGVTDEQFF
>-|TRBV9
CASSVELGLADGYTF
>TRBD2|TRBV18
CASSPWTSNPSEQYF
>-|TRBV19
CASTQRGGWYGYTF
>-|TRBV3-1/TRBV3-2
CASSQAGGHEQYF
>-|TRBV18
CASSPPGLMNTGELFF
>-|TRBV5-1
CASSLALGRKSSYEQYF
>TRBD2|TRBV7-9
CASSFGLAGGKETQYF
>-|TRBV27
CASSAYRDSPLHF
>TRBD1|TRBV6-2/TRBV6-3
CASSSRDREEQYF
>-|TRBV7-9
CASSADISYEQYF
>TRBD1|TRBV24-1
CATSDLRDRGNTQYF
>-|TRBV6-2/TRBV6-3
CASSSPIGFGGERRETQYF
>TRBD2|TRBV4-1
CASSTRQGGSTDTQYF
>TRBD1|TRBV7-9
CASSYPRDRGPQETQYF
>TRBD2|TRBV4-1
CASSPKTSGGGLSYNEQFF
>-|TRBV5-1
CASSLSFLNTEAFF
>-|TRBV9
CASSVGRATNEKLFF
>TRBD1|TRBV13
CASSGTGSNQPQHF
>-|TRBV12-3/TRBV12-4
CASSSPINEQFF
>-|TRBV5-1
CASSVTEANYGYTF
>TRBD2|TRBV27
CASSFLAGTNEQFF
>-|TRBV5-5
CASSYELYNEQFF
>TRBD2|TRBV7-2
CASSSLRGGVSYNEQFF
>-|TRBV6-5
CASSYGGLGGGYTF
>-|TRBV5-5
CASSLSVSGEAFF
>TRBD1|TRBV2
CASSRGTRVYEQYF
>-|TRBV7-9
CASSYSSYEQYF
>-|TRBV27
CASSLSITDTQYF
>TRBD1|TRBV7-8
CASTLGQGFSYEQYF
>-|TRBV10-3
CACTGPGSGNTIYF
>TRBD1|TRBV5-5
CASSPFGTGGEYTF
>-|TRBV23-1
CASSQSRRSSYEQYF
>-|TRBV19
CASSLGGQAEQYF
>-|TRBV29-1
CSGGETDTQYF
>TRBD1|TRBV7-2
CASSPDRGYQETQYF